This T cell receptor beta chain was profiled in a study of CD8+CD57+ T cells in acquired aplastic anemia (dated by TCRdb to 2016 to 2019). Notes on the research overall: DNA extracted from sorted CD4+ and CD8+ cells had a mean of about 3 ug, with a range of about 0.19 to 30 ug. A CD8+CD57+ expansion meant a frequency higher than the mean frequency seen in healthy subjects.

From the germline V gene (reference sequence), CDR1 is LNHDA and CDR2 is SQIVND. From cysteine to phenylalanine, the CDR3 is 14 amino acids long. Only the CDR3 region is kept as DNA, spanning 42 bases read in frame from base 1. TCR beta VDJ combination and CDR3 sequence profiling used genomic DNA as the template. An Illumina HiSeq 2000 was used for TCR repertoire sequencing. The paper's data handling went like this. TRBV/TRBJ rearrangement plots, CDR3 size and DJ length profiles, and Simpson's diversity index were used to evaluate the repertoires. The immunodominant clone was defined as the most abundant DNA sequence in deep sequencing data. CDR3 amino acid sequences were checked for sharing across subjects and were also compared against the VDJdb database and published repertoires. The public reads were reprocessed in TCRdb via fastp at Q25 and MiXCR, keeping in-frame beta chains. Rows matching on CDR3 protein sequence are summarized as one entry with the most common DNA and genes. These V and J calls are TCRdb output, not the study's own analysis. A total of about 54,000 distinct CDR3 sequences appear in this sample, about 56% of them only once. Clones ranked in the top ten supply 16% of the sample.

Results and caveats for the whole study, not just this receptor: Approximately 31 CD8+ CDR3 sequences were found in both patients and controls but appeared to be highly expressed in patients and within the immunodominant clones of the patients. Patients and healthy controls showed no significant difference in CD8+ Simpson's diversity (P=0.060).

About this clonotype itself: No cognate antigen has been identified for it. Germline is not matched at one junction end, which may reflect a read error.

The patients picked for sequencing were ones in whom flow cytometry had shown an expansion of CD8+CD57+ cells. All patients had severe acquired aplastic anemia diagnosed by International Study of Aplastic Anemia and Agranulocytosis and Camitta criteria. Patients had received no therapy at the time of blood sampling. In the study, sorted CD4+ and CD8+ blood T cells from patients with severe aplastic anemia and from healthy subjects underwent deep sequencing of TCR repertoires. In the USA, patient enrollment took place under clinicaltrials.gov protocols 00001620, 01623167, 00001397, 00071045, 00081523 and 00961064. Ficoll-Paque density gradient centrifugation was used to isolate peripheral blood mononuclear cells. CD4+ and CD8+ T cells were sorted by FACS or magnetic beads before DNA extraction.

The sequence came from a human donor with aplastic anemia. The specimen sequenced was sorted CD4+, CD8+, or CD8+CD57+ T cells (not recorded which) from PBMCs. The rearrangement joined TRBV19 to TRBJ1-2, with no D gene named confidently. The DNA sequence reads TGTGCCAGTACCGATGGGCAGAGTACCTATGGCTACGCCTTC. Its amino acids are CASTDGQSTYGYAF.